The 32 T cell receptor beta chains given below trace back to one sample, sequenced in a study of T cell responses to AZD1222 COVID-19 vaccine. Profiled with immunoSEQ multiplex PCR; TCRdb holds only in-frame clones, not every one. The table includes under 200,000 clones, around nine tenths detected once. Sequencing was performed on peripheral blood, taken on day 0 of AZD1222 vaccination. The receptors derive from an adult in good health.

The rearrangement links TRBV18 to TRBJ1-1, with unresolved D. Between the trimmed V and J ends, which lost 5 bases and 3 bases, there was a span of 13 bases. The CDR3 runs to 14 residues. Germline V lookup: CDR1 KGHSH, CDR2 LQKENI. The CDR3 DNA follows: TGTGCCAGCTCAGCCGGAGGTAGGGACACTGAAGCTTTCTTT. Translating gives CASSAGGRDTEAFF. Looking up the rest from reference TRBV18 and TRBJ1-1 gives the full variable domain: NAGVMQNPRHLVRRRGQEARLRCSPMKGHSHVYWYRQLPEEGLKFMVYLQKENIIDESGMPKERFSAEFPKEGPSILRIQQVVRGDSAAYFCASSAGGRDTEAFFGQGTRLTVV.

The chain joins TRBV18 to TRBJ1-1; the D is unclear. The CDR3 sequence is 14 residues long. CDR1 and CDR2 (germline): KGHSH, LQKENI. V lost 1 base, J lost 1 base, and 7 bases lay in between. CDR3 nucleotides: TGTGCCAGCTCACCACTGAGAGAGAACACTGAAGCTTTCTTT. The encoded protein is CASSPLRENTEAFF.

The rearrangement links TRBV7-9 to TRBJ2-2, with 10 positions matching TRBD1. V shed 3 bases, J shed 4 bases, and the junction held 11 bases outside the gene matches. From germline, CDR1 is SEHNR and CDR2 FQNEAQ (reference sequence). CDR3 length equals 18 residues. Here the CDR3 reads CASSFPGQGRPPTGELFF. The CDR3 coding sequence is TGTGCCAGCAGCTTCCCGGGACAGGGGAGGCCCCCCACCGGGGAGCTGTTTTTT.

The chain has TRBV19 and TRBJ2-2; 7 nucleotides align to TRBD1. The CDR3 is 14 amino acids. V was pared by 5 bases and J by 6 bases, with 6 bases of the junction left unmatched. Germline loops: CDR1 LNHDA, CDR2 SQIVND (reference sequence). The CDR3 coding sequence is TGTGCCAGTAGTCGAACAGGGGCAGCCGGGGAGCTGTTTTTT. It translates to CASSRTGAAGELFF.

The rearrangement uses TRBV30 and TRBJ2-5, with 11 bases aligning to TRBD2. The CDR3 sequence is 13 residues long. Germline-derived CDR1 and CDR2 are GTSNPN and SVGIG (reference sequence). V lost 5 bases to trimming and J lost 7 bases; unmatched junction nucleotides: 6. The CDR3 sequence: CAWGTSGLATQYF. The CDR3 DNA sequence: TGTGCCTGGGGGACTAGCGGACTGGCGACCCAGTACTTC.

The chain couples TRBV12-3 or TRBV12-4 to TRBJ1-1; 9 nucleotides match TRBD1. This CDR3 comprises 13 residues. V lost 4 bases, J lost 12 bases, and 9 bases stayed unmatched. The CDR3 sequence is CASSSGQGGKTFF. The CDR3 nucleotides read TGTGCCAGCAGTTCGGGACAGGGAGGGAAAACTTTCTTT.

The rearrangement joins TRBV5-1 to TRBJ2-1, with 10 positions matching TRBD2. With V trimmed by 5 bases and J by 3 bases, 5 bases remained unmatched. Germline CDR1 is SGHRS and CDR2 is YFSETQ. CDR3 size: 15 residues. In DNA, the CDR3 is TGCGCCAGCAGGGAGGGACTAGCGAACTACAATGAGCAGTTCTTC. This translates into CASREGLANYNEQFF.

V gene TRBV11-2 combines with J gene TRBJ1-1; D gene uncertain. V lost 2 bases and J 6 bases, leaving 7 bases between the germline ends. From germline, CDR1 is SGHAT and CDR2 FQNNGV. CDR3 length: 12 amino acids. DNA for the CDR3: TGTGCCAGCAGCTTATTCCTGGCTGAAGCTTTCTTT. It codes for CASSLFLAEAFF.

V is TRBV19 and J is TRBJ2-2; 10 bases are a match to TRBD2. The junction had 3 bases not matched to a gene; V was cut back by 7 bases and J by 1 base. Germline-derived CDR1 and CDR2 are LNHDA and SQIVND (reference sequence). This CDR3 spans 15 amino acids. The DNA for the CDR3 is TGTGCCAGTAAGAGACTAGCGGGGAACACCGGGGAGCTGTTTTTT. It yields the protein CASKRLAGNTGELFF. The full variable domain, completed using reference TRBV19 and TRBJ2-2, is DGGITQSPKYLFRKEGQNVTLSCEQNLNHDAMYWYRQDPGQGLRLIYYSQIVNDFQKGDIAEGYSVSREKKESFPLTVTSAQKNPTAFYLCASKRLAGNTGELFFGEGSRLTVL.

V usage is TRBV3-1 (or the pseudogene TRBV3-2) and J usage is TRBJ2-5, with no clear D. This CDR3 has 13 amino acids. The V gene lost 3 bases and the J gene lost 9 bases, with 14 bases spanning the gap. Germline-derived CDR1 and CDR2 are LGHDT and YNNKEL (reference sequence). CDR3 DNA: TGTGCCAGCAGCCAGGGCCGCGATCGGGCCCAGTACTTC. Translating gives CASSQGRDRAQYF.

This chain connects TRBV7-8 to TRBJ2-7, with 13 positions matching TRBD2. CDR3 length equals 18 residues. The V segment lost 0 bases and the J segment 2 bases; nucleotides outside the gene matches: 7. Germline CDR1 and CDR2: SGHVS and FQNEAQ. CDR3 in DNA: TGTGCCAGCAGCTTAGCGTGGACTAGCGGGGGAGACGCCTACGAGCAGTACTTC. This translates into CASSLAWTSGGDAYEQYF.

The chain joins TRBV18 to TRBJ1-2; TRBD1 aligns across 9 bases. The germline gives CDR1 KGHSH, CDR2 LQKENI. The CDR3 is 13 amino acids. V lost 3 bases to trimming and J lost 8 bases; unmatched junction nucleotides: 4. CDR3 sequence reads: CASSPRDRDGYTF. Written as DNA, the CDR3 is TGTGCCAGCTCACCGAGGGACAGGGACGGCTACACCTTC.

The chain is built from TRBV18 and TRBJ1-1; D may be TRBD1 (6 bases). The CDR3 length is 16 residues. Trimming stripped 3 bases from V and 4 bases from J, with 18 bases between. Germline CDR1 and CDR2: KGHSH and LQKENI. CDR3 protein: CASSPWNPGVGTEAFF. CDR3 nucleotide sequence: TGTGCCAGCTCACCCTGGAACCCAGGGGTCGGCACTGAAGCTTTCTTT. The variable domain in full, completed from reference TRBV18 and TRBJ1-1, reads NAGVMQNPRHLVRRRGQEARLRCSPMKGHSHVYWYRQLPEEGLKFMVYLQKENIIDESGMPKERFSAEFPKEGPSILRIQQVVRGDSAAYFCASSPWNPGVGTEAFFGQGTRLTVV.

The rearrangement joins TRBV3-1 (or the pseudogene TRBV3-2) to TRBJ1-1; no firm D call. V was shortened by 0 bases and J by 4 bases, with 12 bases between the two germline ends. In germline, CDR1 is LGHDT, CDR2 YNNKEL (reference sequence). The CDR3 loop spans 15 amino acids. The CDR3: CASSQDIVEGTEAFF. CDR3 nucleotide sequence: TGTGCCAGCAGCCAAGATATAGTAGAAGGCACTGAAGCTTTCTTT.

The V call is TRBV24-1, the J call TRBJ1-1; 7 bases fit TRBD1. After removal of 6 bases from V and 6 bases from J, the junction contained 3 bases not matched to a gene. Germline lookup yields CDR1 KGHDR and CDR2 SFDVKD. The CDR3 is made up of 12 amino acids. CDR3: CATSRTGAEAFF. For the CDR3, the DNA is TGTGCCACCAGTAGGACAGGAGCTGAAGCTTTCTTT.

The chain combines TRBV18 with TRBJ1-5; 8 bases fit TRBD1. Germline CDR1 and CDR2: KGHSH and LQKENI. This CDR3 is 15 amino acids long. The junction had 9 bases not matched to a gene; V was cut back by 3 bases and J by 8 bases. CDR3 in amino acids: CASSPGQGGGKPQHF. The CDR3 DNA follows: TGTGCCAGCTCACCCGGACAGGGAGGGGGGAAGCCCCAGCATTTT. Complete variable domain (other parts from reference TRBV18 and TRBJ1-5): NAGVMQNPRHLVRRRGQEARLRCSPMKGHSHVYWYRQLPEEGLKFMVYLQKENIIDESGMPKERFSAEFPKEGPSILRIQQVVRGDSAAYFCASSPGQGGGKPQHFGDGTRLSIL.

The chain joins TRBV5-1 to TRBJ2-1; TRBD2 agrees at 7 bases. Germline CDR1 SGHRS, CDR2 YFSETQ. The CDR3 sequence is 19 residues long. Trimming at V came to 7 bases and at J to 0 bases, leaving 19 bases not matched to a gene. The CDR3 bases are TGCGCCAGCCGCGCGGGGGAGTCGGGCGGGGCGAGCTCCTACAATGAGCAGTTCTTC. Translated, it gives CASRAGESGGASSYNEQFF.

The chain employs TRBV3-1 (or the pseudogene TRBV3-2) and TRBJ1-5, with TRBD1 matching 8 bases. In germline, CDR1 is LGHDT, CDR2 YNNKEL (reference sequence). The CDR3 is 15 amino acids. The ends lost 0 bases at V and 7 bases at J; junction bases unmatched: 5. CDR3 residues: CASSQESGGLQPQHF. The CDR3 nucleotides read TGTGCCAGCAGCCAAGAGTCAGGGGGCCTCCAGCCCCAGCATTTT.

This chain links TRBV18 with TRBJ1-2; no clear D gene. Germline V CDR1 and CDR2: KGHSH, LQKENI. This CDR3 region has 14 residues. The V end was cut by 4 bases, the J end by 2 bases, with 11 bases between. In DNA, the CDR3 is TGTGCCAGCTCACTATGGGAAGGAAACTATGGCTACACCTTC. It specifies CASSLWEGNYGYTF.

This chain uses TRBV5-1 with TRBJ1-6; tentative D call: TRBD1 (5 bases). Per the germline V gene, CDR1 is SGHRS and CDR2 is YFSETQ. The V and J ends lost 3 bases and 11 bases respectively, with 15 bases between them. The CDR3 consists of 14 residues. The CDR3 reads CASSSGTVEPPLHF. In DNA form, the CDR3 reads TGCGCCAGCAGCTCAGGGACGGTAGAGCCACCCCTCCACTTT.

The V call is TRBV7-3, the J call TRBJ2-1; D is undetermined. In germline, CDR1 is SGHTA, CDR2 FQGTGA. The V and J ends lost 5 bases and 10 bases respectively, with 15 bases between them. The length of the CDR3 is 13 residues. DNA for the CDR3: TGTGCCAGCAGCCCTCCCGGAACTGTAGAGCAGTTCTTC. Amino acids: CASSPPGTVEQFF.

V usage is TRBV10-2 and J usage is TRBJ1-1; D gene unclear. Trimming took off 3 bases at V and 0 bases at J, with 5 bases between the two ends. The CDR3 is 13 amino acids. Germline V lookup: CDR1 WSHSY, CDR2 SAAADI. CDR3 amino acids: CASSDYMNTEAFF. The CDR3 DNA reads as TGCGCCAGCAGTGATTACATGAACACTGAAGCTTTCTTT.

The chain is built from TRBV5-1 and TRBJ2-2; D remains ambiguous. Germline-derived CDR1 and CDR2 are SGHRS and YFSETQ. CDR3 size: 16 residues. V shed 0 bases and J shed 3 bases, with 12 bases lying between them. CDR3 amino acids: CASSLVPGLDTGELFF. The CDR3 DNA follows: TGCGCCAGCAGCTTGGTTCCGGGTTTGGACACCGGGGAGCTGTTTTTT.

The rearrangement joins TRBV7-2 to TRBJ2-5; TRBD2 aligns across 8 bases. Germline V lookup: CDR1 SGHTA, CDR2 FQGNSA. CDR3 length equals 17 residues. V lost 5 bases to trimming and J lost 0 bases; unmatched junction nucleotides: 11. CDR3 DNA: TGTGCCAGCAGCCCGATGAGCGGGGGTCTGTACCAAGAGACCCAGTACTTC. Translated, it gives CASSPMSGGLYQETQYF.

The table lists this clone with a few counts. The CDR3 nucleotides are TGCAGCGCCAGGTCAGCAACTAATGAAAAACTGTTTTTT. Protein sequence: CSARSATNEKLFF. V is TRBV29-1 and J is TRBJ1-4; no definite D call. V was shortened by 7 bases and J by 0 bases, with 9 bases between the two germline ends. The CDR3 covers 13 residues. The germline gives CDR1 SQVTM, CDR2 ANQGSEA.

The genes are TRBV6-4 and TRBJ2-1; 10 bases line up with TRBD2. Germline V lookup: CDR1 MRHNA, CDR2 SNTAGT. V lost 3 bases to trimming and J lost 8 bases; unmatched junction nucleotides: 7. The CDR3 covers 15 residues. CDR3 bases: TGTGCCAGCAGTGAGAGCGGGGGGGCCCAGGATGAGCAGTTCTTC. It yields the protein CASSESGGAQDEQFF.

The rearrangement uses TRBV27 and TRBJ1-5; 8 bases line up with TRBD1. V shed 5 bases, J shed 5 bases, and the junction held 5 bases outside the gene matches. Germline CDR1 reads MNHEY; CDR2 reads SMNVEV (reference sequence). The CDR3 has 14 amino acids. This CDR3 is CASSKDREDQPQHF. In nucleotides, the CDR3 is TGTGCCAGCAGTAAGGACAGGGAGGATCAGCCCCAGCATTTT.

The CDR3 sequence is CAISESPRYAGNNYGYTF. The DNA for the CDR3 is TGTGCCATCAGTGAGTCCCCCAGGTACGCAGGGAATAACTATGGCTACACCTTC. The gene calls are TRBV10-3 and TRBJ1-2; the D gene is possibly TRBD1 (5 bases). Trimming stripped 0 bases from V and 1 base from J, with 18 bases between. In germline, CDR1 is ENHRY, CDR2 SYGVKD. The CDR3 loop spans 18 amino acids.

The chain couples TRBV7-2 to TRBJ1-2; no definite D call. Trimming removed 5 bases from V and 2 bases from J, with 18 bases in between. Germline V gene sequence: CDR1 SGHTA, CDR2 FQGNSA. The CDR3 runs to 16 residues. The CDR3 sequence is CASSASPAVGNYGYTF. The CDR3 bases are TGTGCCAGCAGCGCAAGTCCCGCGGTGGGCAACTATGGCTACACCTTC.

The chain carries TRBV4-2 and TRBJ2-1, with 7 bases fitting TRBD1. CDR1 is LGHNA and CDR2 is YNFKEQ in the germline V gene. The trim removed 1 base at V and 5 bases at J, leaving 11 bases unmatched. The CDR3 is 17 residues long. The CDR3 region has the DNA TGTGCCAGCAGCCAAGGGGTTGGCAGGGGGTGGAACAATGAGCAGTTCTTC. It yields the protein CASSQGVGRGWNNEQFF.

The chain is built from TRBV12-3 or TRBV12-4 and TRBJ1-2; D not certain. This CDR3 is 13 amino acids long. V lost 7 bases and J 7 bases, leaving 16 bases between the germline ends. CDR3 sequence (DNA): TGTGCCAGCAATGAGAACGGGGAGGCTGGCTACACCTTC. Encoded protein: CASNENGEAGYTF.

The DNA of the CDR3 is TGTGCCAGCAGTTGGGGACAGCAGCCCCAGCATTTT. This encodes CASSWGQQPQHF. V usage is TRBV28 and J usage is TRBJ1-5; 7 bases are a match to TRBD1. CDR3 size: 12 residues. The V and J ends lost 4 bases and 7 bases, in that order; junction bases with no gene match: 1. CDR1 is MDHEN and CDR2 is SYDVKM in the germline V gene.